This entry lists 21 T cell receptor beta chains sequenced from one sample in a study of T cells in Graves' hyperthyroidism and ophthalmopathy. Using RNA transcripts as the source, TCR beta CDR3 regions were amplified. During a first-round RT-PCR of the TCR CDR3, the HTBI primer set was used. Via MiXCR, TCRdb re-called the multiplex PCR reads, giving one row per CDR3 protein. This sample has 150,000 or so distinct CDR3 sequences; approximately 20% occur once, and the top ten carry around 69%. Sample: blood. The receptors shown here come from a woman between 50 and 59 years old with Graves' hyperthyroidism that later progressed to Graves' ophthalmopathy.

The chain is built from TRBV10-3 and TRBJ2-3; 7 bases align to TRBD2. CDR3 length: 13 amino acids. Germline V lookup: CDR1 ENHRY, CDR2 SYGVKD. The ends lost 5 bases at V and 1 base at J; junction bases unmatched: 0. DNA for the CDR3: TGTGCCATCAGTACTAGCGGCACAGATACGCAGTATTTT. This translates into CAISTSGTDTQYF.

This clonotype was seen ten or more times. This rearrangement joins TRBV20-1 to TRBJ2-4; 14 nucleotides agree with TRBD2. The CDR3 consists of 17 residues. With V trimmed by 3 bases and J by 1 base, 5 bases remained unmatched. Germline V gives CDR1 DFQATT, CDR2 SNEGSKA (reference sequence). The CDR3 DNA reads as TGCAGTGCTAGGGGACTAGCGGGAGTGCAGGCCAAAAACATTCAGTACTTC. This codes for CSARGLAGVQAKNIQYF.

The rearrangement uses TRBV7-9 and TRBJ2-1, with TRBD1 matching 7 bases. After removal of 6 bases from V and 6 bases from J, the junction contained 11 bases not matched to a gene. Germline assignment: CDR1 SEHNR and CDR2 FQNEAQ (reference sequence). This CDR3 has 15 residues. Written as DNA, the CDR3 is TGTGCCAGCAGTCCACGACAGGGCCTACTCAATGAGCAGTTCTTC. Its translation: CASSPRQGLLNEQFF.

This sequence joins TRBV2 and TRBJ2-7; TRBD1 matches 10 bases. CDR1 is SNHLY, CDR2 FYNNEI, per germline. CDR3 length: 14 residues. J gave up 6 bases and V 6 bases, and 8 bases lay outside the gene matches. CDR3 nucleotides: TGTGCCAGCAGGCCACCGGGACAGGGGATCGAGCAGTACTTC. Translation gives CASRPPGQGIEQYF.

As for this clonotype: The junction departs from germline at one end; a sequencing error may be responsible. The J gene is TRBJ1-5, the V gene TRBV10-1; no firm D call. Germline assignment: CDR1 WNHNN and CDR2 SYGVQD (reference sequence). CDR3 length: 12 residues. The CDR3 sequence is CANSVGYQPQHF. CDR3 DNA sequence: TGCGCCAACAGTGTGGGGTATCAGCCCCAGCATTTT.

This clonotype was found a few times. The junction shows a germline mismatch at one end, possibly a read error. This rearrangement joins TRBV3-1 to TRBJ2-1; D unclear. The CDR3 runs 13 residues. Germline V CDR1 and CDR2: LGHDT, YNNKEL (reference sequence). CDR3 nucleotide sequence: TGTGCCAGCAACCAAGATAACGACAATGAGCAGTTCTTC. It codes for CASNQDNDNEQFF.

This clonotype was detected a few times. This chain links TRBV27 with TRBJ1-2; 9 bases are a match to TRBD1. Unmatched junction bases numbered 6, after V lost 2 bases and J lost 8 bases. CDR1 is MNHEY, CDR2 SMNVEV, per germline (reference sequence). The CDR3 contains 14 residues. DNA of the CDR3: TGTGCCAGCAGTTTAGGGGGACAGGGAGTGGGCTACACCTTC. It specifies CASSLGGQGVGYTF.

The CDR3 reads CASISRWVSFAGTEAFF. CDR3 DNA sequence: TGTGCCAGCATCTCACGGTGGGTCTCGTTTGCTGGGACTGAAGCTTTCTTT. The V call is TRBV6-2 or TRBV6-3, the J call TRBJ1-1, with unresolved D. V lost 7 bases and J 5 bases, leaving 26 bases between the germline ends. From germline, CDR1 is MNHEY and CDR2 SVGEGT. The CDR3 totals 17 residues.

V gene TRBV24-1 combines with J gene TRBJ2-1; D is unresolved. The germline gives CDR1 KGHDR, CDR2 SFDVKD. Trimming took 5 bases from V and 4 from J, leaving 8 bases between them. The length of the CDR3 is 13 residues. CDR3: CATSAMGYNEQFF. DNA for the CDR3: TGTGCCACCAGTGCCATGGGATACAATGAGCAGTTCTTC.

This clonotype showed up many times. V gene TRBV18 combines with J gene TRBJ2-7; 10 bases align to TRBD1. The V gene end was trimmed by 1 base and the J gene end by 5 bases; junction bases not matched to a gene: 8. Germline loops: CDR1 KGHSH, CDR2 LQKENI. The CDR3 runs 16 residues. The CDR3 sequence: CASSPLAGDRGHEQYF. In DNA form, the CDR3 reads TGTGCCAGCTCACCACTTGCTGGGGACAGGGGACACGAGCAGTACTTC.

This clonotype was observed at least ten times. The rearrangement joins TRBV12-3 or TRBV12-4 to TRBJ1-4, with D unresolved. V was pared by 6 bases and J by 7 bases, with 18 bases between. This CDR3 comprises 15 residues. The DNA of the CDR3 is TGTGCCAGCAGCCCCTCGACGGGGATTAGTGAAAAACTGTTTTTT. Amino acids: CASSPSTGISEKLFF.

The gene calls are TRBV28 and TRBJ1-1; D may be TRBD1 (5 bases). The V end was cut by 2 bases, the J end by 11 bases, with 15 bases between. The germline gives CDR1 MDHEN, CDR2 SYDVKM. The CDR3 is made up of 13 amino acids. CDR3 coding DNA: TGTGCCAGCAGTTTACGGGGGGATAGGGTGGCTTTCTTT. Translated: CASSLRGDRVAFF. Full variable domain (rest looked up from reference TRBV28 and TRBJ1-1): DVKVTQSSRYLVKRTGEKVFLECVQDMDHENMFWYRQDPGLGLRLIYFSYDVKMKEKGDIPEGYSVSREKKERFSLILESASTNQTSMYLCASSLRGDRVAFFGQGTRLTVV.

This clonotype was detected many times. The rearrangement links TRBV12-3 or TRBV12-4 to TRBJ1-1; weak D call: TRBD1 (5 bases). V gave up 6 bases and J gave up 3 bases, with 17 bases separating them. The CDR3 is 15 amino acids. The CDR3 sequence is CASSLGQTRHTEAFF. For the CDR3, the DNA is TGTGCCAGCAGCCTAGGACAAACCCGGCACACTGAAGCTTTCTTT.

This clonotype was found many times. The CDR3 bases are TGTGCCAGCTCACCGACCGGGGGCGCAGATACGCAGTATTTT. Residues: CASSPTGGADTQYF. The chain couples TRBV18 to TRBJ2-3; D might be TRBD1 or TRBD2, each matching 6 bases. This CDR3 contains 14 residues. Germline CDR1 and CDR2: KGHSH and LQKENI. Trimming cost V 3 bases and J 4 bases, with 11 bases left between them.

This clonotype was counted at least ten times. At one of its ends the junction is not consistent with the germline gene, which may arise from a read error. V usage is TRBV7-7 and J usage is TRBJ2-5; D unresolved. CDR3 length: 15 amino acids. Germline V lookup: CDR1 SSHAT, CDR2 FNYEAQ (reference sequence). CDR3 DNA sequence: TGTGCTAGCAGCTTTAGGACCGGGCGCCTGGAGACCCAGTACTTC. It is translated as CASSFRTGRLETQYF.

This chain uses TRBV7-2 with TRBJ1-1; D not certain. Germline V gives CDR1 SGHTA, CDR2 FQGNSA. The CDR3 contains 16 residues. The V end lost 5 bases, the J end lost 0 bases, and 16 bases lay between the germline ends. The CDR3 coding sequence is TGTGCCAGCAGCCACGCTGTGCGGAGGGTGAACACTGAAGCTTTCTTT. It specifies CASSHAVRRVNTEAFF.

At least ten counts were recorded for this clonotype. This rearrangement joins TRBV28 to TRBJ2-7, with D hard to call. The ends were cut back, 2 bases at V and 2 bases at J, with 10 bases in the middle. The CDR3 consists of 14 residues. Germline assignment: CDR1 MDHEN and CDR2 SYDVKM. CDR3 nucleotide sequence: TGTGCCAGCAGTTTAATTTCTCTCCCCTACGAGCAGTACTTC. Protein product: CASSLISLPYEQYF.

The V and J genes are TRBV28 and TRBJ2-1; TRBD2 might be the D (5 bases). Per the germline V gene, CDR1 is MDHEN and CDR2 is SYDVKM. This CDR3 contains 16 residues. Deletions cut 3 bases from V and 3 bases from J, with 15 bases between. For the CDR3, the DNA is TGTGCCAGCAGTTTGGGATTTGGACTGGTCTACAATGAGCAGTTCTTC. Protein sequence: CASSLGFGLVYNEQFF.

The J gene is TRBJ2-5, the V gene TRBV14, with D unresolved. Germline CDR1 SGHDN, CDR2 FVKESK. This CDR3 has 15 residues. V gave up 1 base and J gave up 7 bases, with 16 bases separating them. The CDR3 DNA follows: TGTGCCAGCAGCCAAGCCTCGGGCCTTGCAGGGACCCAGTACTTC. It translates to CASSQASGLAGTQYF.

The chain links TRBV28 to TRBJ1-1; 11 nucleotides align to TRBD1. The germline V gene encodes CDR1 MDHEN and CDR2 SYDVKM. This CDR3 has 16 residues. V lost 6 bases and J lost 1; bases outside the gene matches: 7. The CDR3 DNA reads as TGTGCCAGCAGAGGAGGGACAGGGGGGACGAACACTGAAGCTTTCTTT. Translation: CASRGGTGGTNTEAFF.

This clonotype was observed many times. The chain is built from TRBV12-3 or TRBV12-4 and TRBJ1-3, with a weak D call TRBD1 (6 bases). V lost 7 bases to trimming and J lost 3 bases, with 16 bases between them. The CDR3 is 15 amino acids. The CDR3 DNA reads TGTGCCAGCATCCCCGGAGGGACACATGGAAACACCATATATTTT. It yields the protein CASIPGGTHGNTIYF.